This T cell receptor (beta chain) derives from a study of cytotoxic CD8 clonotypes in ibrutinib-treated CLL. This clone was recorded once. Its antigen is as yet unknown. Study results and limitations: Baseline clonality exceeded age-matched healthy donors and tracked circulating CD8+ T-cell counts.

Per germline, CDR1 MNHNS and CDR2 SASEGT. V was cut by 7 bases and J by 1 base, with 10 bases left in between. The CDR3 is 13 amino acids. Data came from immunoSEQ multiplex PCR; TCRdb stores just in-frame clones and leaves some out. This repertoire shows 150,000 to 200,000 clones, roughly 90% found once; its top ten account for roughly 3%. This sample comprised PBMCs, obtained at disease progression, from a patient treated with ibrutinib. The TCR sequence derives from a human donor with chronic lymphocytic leukemia. The rearrangement uses TRBV6-1 and TRBJ1-1; D unresolved. This CDR3 reads CASTETENTEAFF. As DNA, the CDR3 is TGTGCCAGCACCGAAACAGAGAACACTGAAGCTTTCTTT.